These 7 T cell receptor beta chains were sequenced from one sample in a study of T cells after yellow fever vaccination. TCRdb reprocessed the 5' RACE reads with MiXCR, giving one entry per CDR3 protein. Here the sample spans some 420,000 distinct CDR3 sequences, about 19% being singletons. Specimen: PBMCs, collected before the yellow fever booster vaccination. The receptors were gathered from a man between 18 and 35 years old who received the YFV17D yellow fever vaccine.

The sample holds a few counts of this clonotype. The genes are TRBV25-1 and TRBJ2-2, with TRBD1 matching over 7 bases. CDR3 length: 13 amino acids. Per the germline V gene, CDR1 is MGHDK and CDR2 is SYGVNS. V lost 10 bases to trimming and J lost 6 bases; unmatched junction nucleotides: 8. The CDR3 is CATRQGEAGELFF. The DNA of the CDR3 is TGTGCCACCCGACAGGGAGAGGCCGGGGAGCTGTTTTTT.

In this sample, this clonotype turned up many times. This sequence joins TRBV29-1 and TRBJ2-2; D is possibly TRBD2 (5 bases). V lost 8 bases and J 4 bases, leaving 14 bases between the germline ends. CDR3 length equals 13 residues. CDR1 is SQVTM and CDR2 is ANQGSEA in the germline V gene. CDR3 in DNA: TGCAGCTTGAAGTGGGGAGTCACCGGGGAGCTGTTTTTT. Translation: CSLKWGVTGELFF.

The chain employs TRBV27 and TRBJ2-3; no clear D gene. The CDR3 sequence is 16 residues long. Germline lookup yields CDR1 MNHEY and CDR2 SMNVEV (reference sequence). V gave up 2 bases and J gave up 0 bases, with 12 bases separating them. The CDR3 bases are TGTGCCAGCAGTTTAATCGCAGCCCCTAGCACAGATACGCAGTATTTT. Protein: CASSLIAAPSTDTQYF.

The chain carries TRBV11-2 and TRBJ2-7, with D uncertain. The ends were cut back, 1 base at V and 2 bases at J, with 6 bases in the middle. This CDR3 has 13 residues. Germline loops: CDR1 SGHAT, CDR2 FQNNGV. The CDR3 DNA is TGTGCCAGCAGCTTAGCGGTAGCCTACGAGCAGTACGTC. This sequence encodes CASSLAVAYEQYV.

This chain connects TRBV12-3 or TRBV12-4 to TRBJ1-5, with D unclear. The CDR3 spans 12 residues. Trimming removed 2 bases from V and 9 bases from J, with 8 bases in between. The CDR3 DNA is TGTGCCAGCAGTTTACAGGCCCGGCCCCAGCATTTT. This translates into CASSLQARPQHF.

The CDR3, as DNA: TGTGCCAGCAGCTTGGGCGGGGGGGGCCCCGGGGAGCTGTTTTTT. Its protein product is CASSLGGGGPGELFF. V and J are TRBV5-6 and TRBJ2-2; 9 bases match TRBD2. V gave up 0 bases and J gave up 6 bases; unmatched junction bases: 3. This CDR3 comprises 15 residues. The V gene's germline CDR1 is SGHDT and CDR2 YYEEEE.

This clonotype was seen only a few times. CDR3 protein: CSVEDDMNTEAFF. The DNA of the CDR3 is TGCAGCGTTGAGGACGACATGAACACTGAAGCTTTCTTT. The V gene is TRBV29-1, the J gene TRBJ1-1, with no clear D. CDR1 is SQVTM and CDR2 is ANQGSEA in the germline V gene. Deletions cut 3 bases from V and 0 bases from J, with 8 bases between. The CDR3 is 13 amino acids.